A selection of T cell receptor beta chains follows, all from one sample in a study of cytomegalovirus exposure and HLA in healthy donors. Repertoires were generated with immunoSEQ multiplex PCR, while TCRdb's copy carries only in-frame clones and drops some. The data contain about 160,000 clones, almost 80% of them singletons. Sequences were obtained from PBMCs. Every receptor here comes from a man aged 18 to 30 in good health and CMV-seropositive. Each CDR3 is given with its conserved first and last residue. The D gene is left open where the match is weak. Size is omitted from some rows. Given values are once, few, many or a class for expanded clones.

TRBV5-6	NA	14	NA	TRBJ2-7	CASSWTSSSYEQYF	TGTGCCAGCAGTTGGACTTCCAGCTCCTACGAGCAGTACTTC
TRBV10-2	NA	15	NA	TRBJ1-2	CASSELQQLSYGYTF	TGCGCCAGCAGTGAGTTACAACAGCTTTCCTATGGCTACACCTTC
TRBV2	NA	12	NA	TRBJ1-2	CASSDRPYGYTF	TGTGCCAGCAGTGACAGGCCCTATGGCTACACCTTC
TRBV7-9	NA	12	once	TRBJ1-2	CASSVTNYGYTF	TGTGCCAGCAGCGTAACTAACTATGGCTACACCTTC
TRBV5-1	NA	14	NA	TRBJ1-4	CASSWGQNNEKLFF	TGCGCCAGCAGCTGGGGGCAGAATAATGAAAAACTGTTTTTT
TRBV25-1	NA	12	NA	TRBJ1-2	CASSDSNYGYTF	TGTGCCAGCAGTGACTCTAACTATGGCTACACCTTC
TRBV6-5	NA	15	NA	TRBJ2-7	CASSYSPSTAYEQYF	TGTGCCAGCAGTTACTCACCCTCGACAGCCTACGAGCAGTACTTC
TRBV4-1	NA	16	NA	TRBJ2-7	CASSLGLIGVGYEQYF	TGCGCCAGCAGCCTAGGATTGATAGGGGTGGGATACGAGCAGTACTTC
TRBV28	NA	18	NA	TRBJ2-2	CASSLSRLEGAGTGELFF	TGTGCCAGCAGTTTATCCCGATTGGAGGGAGCGGGCACCGGGGAGCTGTTTTTT
TRBV27	NA	14	NA	TRBJ2-3	CASRRGVPTDTQYF	TGTGCCAGCAGACGCGGGGTACCCACAGATACGCAGTATTTT
TRBV19	TRBD2	15	NA	TRBJ2-7	CASSYSGTSFDEQYF	TGTGCCAGTAGTTATTCCGGGACTAGTTTCGACGAGCAGTACTTC
TRBV10-3	TRBD1	18	NA	TRBJ1-6	CATSSGTAESSYNSPLHF	TGTGCCACGTCCTCGGGGACAGCGGAGAGCTCCTATAATTCACCCCTCCACTTT
TRBV5-6	NA	14	NA	TRBJ2-3	CASSSGAGRDTQYF	TGTGCCAGCAGCTCAGGGGCGGGTCGAGATACGCAGTATTTT
TRBV5-1	TRBD1	15	NA	TRBJ1-5	CASSEEGQAYQPQHF	TGCGCCAGCAGCGAGGAGGGACAGGCTTATCAGCCCCAGCATTTT
TRBV15	NA	14	NA	TRBJ2-2	CATSTTVITGELFF	TGTGCCACCAGCACGACAGTTATCACCGGGGAGCTGTTTTTT
TRBV6-1	NA	15	NA	TRBJ2-3	CASTEGGTSTDTQYF	TGTGCCAGCACTGAGGGGGGGACTAGCACAGATACGCAGTATTTT